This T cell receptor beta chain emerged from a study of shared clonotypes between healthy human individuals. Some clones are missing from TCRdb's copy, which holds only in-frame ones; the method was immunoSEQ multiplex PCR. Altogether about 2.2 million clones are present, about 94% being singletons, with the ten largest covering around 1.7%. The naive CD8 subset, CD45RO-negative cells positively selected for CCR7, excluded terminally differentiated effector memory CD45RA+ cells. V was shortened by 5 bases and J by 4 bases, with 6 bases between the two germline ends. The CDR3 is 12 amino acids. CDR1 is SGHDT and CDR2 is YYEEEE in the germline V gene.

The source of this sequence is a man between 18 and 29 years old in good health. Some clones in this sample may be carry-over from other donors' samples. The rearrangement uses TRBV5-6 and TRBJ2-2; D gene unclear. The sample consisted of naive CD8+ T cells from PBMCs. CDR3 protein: CASRTPTGELFF. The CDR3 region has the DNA TGTGCCAGCAGAACTCCCACCGGGGAGCTGTTTTTT.